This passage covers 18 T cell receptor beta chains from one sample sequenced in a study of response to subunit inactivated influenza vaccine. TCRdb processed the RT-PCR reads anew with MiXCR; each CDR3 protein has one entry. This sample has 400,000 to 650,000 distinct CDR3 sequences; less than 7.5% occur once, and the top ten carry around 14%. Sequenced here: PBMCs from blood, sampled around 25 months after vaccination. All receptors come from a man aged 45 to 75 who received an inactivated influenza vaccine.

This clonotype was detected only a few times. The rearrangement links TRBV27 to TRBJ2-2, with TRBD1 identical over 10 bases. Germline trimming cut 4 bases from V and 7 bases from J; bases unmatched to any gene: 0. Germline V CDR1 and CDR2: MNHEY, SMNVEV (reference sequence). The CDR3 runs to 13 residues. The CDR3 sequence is CASSWDRGGELFF. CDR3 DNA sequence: TGTGCCAGCAGTTGGGACAGGGGCGGGGAGCTGTTTTTT.

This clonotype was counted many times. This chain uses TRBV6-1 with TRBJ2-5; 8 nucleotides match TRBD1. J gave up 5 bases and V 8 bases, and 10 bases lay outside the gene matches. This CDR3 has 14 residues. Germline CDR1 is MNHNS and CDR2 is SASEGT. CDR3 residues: CASSPRTGRETQYF. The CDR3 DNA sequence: TGTGCCAGCTCACCGCGGACAGGGCGGGAGACCCAGTACTTC.

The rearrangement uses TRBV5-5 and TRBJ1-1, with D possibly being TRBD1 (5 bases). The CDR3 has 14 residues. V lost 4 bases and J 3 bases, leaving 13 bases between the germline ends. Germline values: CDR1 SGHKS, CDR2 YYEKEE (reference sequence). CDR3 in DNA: TGTGCCAGCAGCCGCGCCCCACAGGACACTGAAGCTTTCTTT. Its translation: CASSRAPQDTEAFF.

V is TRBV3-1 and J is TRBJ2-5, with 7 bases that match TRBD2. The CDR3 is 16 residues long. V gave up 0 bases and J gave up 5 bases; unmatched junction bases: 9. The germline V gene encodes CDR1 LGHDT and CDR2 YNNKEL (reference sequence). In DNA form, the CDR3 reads TGTGCCAGCAGCCAAGATCCCGGACTAGGATTCGAGACCCAGTACTTC. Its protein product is CASSQDPGLGFETQYF.

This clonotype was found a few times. The CDR3 nucleotides read TGTGCCAGCTCACCACAACAATTGAGCTCCTACAATGAGCAGTTCTTC. This gives the protein CASSPQQLSSYNEQFF. The V call is TRBV18, the J call TRBJ2-1, with no clear D. The germline V gene has CDR1 KGHSH and CDR2 LQKENI. With 1 base removed from V and 0 bases from J, the gap between germline ends came to 10 bases. The CDR3 is made up of 16 amino acids.

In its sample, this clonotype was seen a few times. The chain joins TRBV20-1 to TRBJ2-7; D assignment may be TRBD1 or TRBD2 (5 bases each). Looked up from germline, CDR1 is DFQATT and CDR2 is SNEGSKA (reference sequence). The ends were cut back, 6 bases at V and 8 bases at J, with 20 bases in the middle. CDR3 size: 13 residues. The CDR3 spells CSATGTLGEKQYF. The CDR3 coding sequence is TGCAGTGCCACCGGGACCCTAGGGGAGAAGCAGTACTTC.

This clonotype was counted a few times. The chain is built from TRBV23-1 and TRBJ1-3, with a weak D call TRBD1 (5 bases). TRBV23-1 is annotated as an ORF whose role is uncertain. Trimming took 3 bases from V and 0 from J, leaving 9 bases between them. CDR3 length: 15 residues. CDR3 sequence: CASSQLDSSGNTIYF. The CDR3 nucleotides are TGCGCCAGCAGTCAGCTTGACAGCTCTGGAAACACCATATATTTT.

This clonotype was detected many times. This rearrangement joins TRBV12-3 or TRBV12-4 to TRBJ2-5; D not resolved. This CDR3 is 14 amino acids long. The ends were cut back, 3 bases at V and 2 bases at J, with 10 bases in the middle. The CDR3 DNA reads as TGTGCCAGCAGTTTGCGCGTTCTTCAAGAGACCCAGTACTTC. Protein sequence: CASSLRVLQETQYF.

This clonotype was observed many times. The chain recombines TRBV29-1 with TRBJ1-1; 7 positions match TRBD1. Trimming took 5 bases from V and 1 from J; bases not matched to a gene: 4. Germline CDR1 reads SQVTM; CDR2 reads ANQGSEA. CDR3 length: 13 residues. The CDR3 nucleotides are TGCAGCGTTACGAGACAGGGGAACACTGAAGCTTTCTTT. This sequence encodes CSVTRQGNTEAFF.

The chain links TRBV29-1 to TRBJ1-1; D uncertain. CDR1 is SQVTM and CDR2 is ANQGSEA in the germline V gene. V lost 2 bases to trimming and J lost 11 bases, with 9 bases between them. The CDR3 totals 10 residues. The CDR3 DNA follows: TGCAGCGTTGAAACCGGGCGGGCTTTCTTT. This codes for CSVETGRAFF.

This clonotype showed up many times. CDR3 in amino acids: CATSRPIGITMVEQYF. DNA of the CDR3: TGTGCCACCAGCAGACCCATAGGGATAACTATGGTCGAGCAGTACTTC. This chain connects TRBV15 to TRBJ2-7, with unresolved D. V lost 2 bases to trimming and J lost 6 bases, with 20 bases between them. Germline CDR1 reads LNHNV; CDR2 reads YYDKDF (reference sequence). The CDR3 has 16 residues. Combining the CDR3 with reference TRBV15 and TRBJ2-7 gives the whole variable domain DAMVIQNPRYQVTQFGKPVTLSCSQTLNHNVMYWYQQKSSQAPKLLFHYYDKDFNNEADTPDNFQSRRPNTSFCFLDIRSPGLGDTAMYLCATSRPIGITMVEQYFGPGTRLTVT.

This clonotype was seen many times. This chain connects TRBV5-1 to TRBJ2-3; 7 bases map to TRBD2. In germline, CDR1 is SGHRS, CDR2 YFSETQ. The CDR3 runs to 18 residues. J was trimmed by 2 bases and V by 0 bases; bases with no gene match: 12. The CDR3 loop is CASSLGLLARAHTDTQYF. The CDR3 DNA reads TGCGCCAGCAGCTTGGGGCTACTAGCGCGGGCGCACACAGATACGCAGTATTTT.

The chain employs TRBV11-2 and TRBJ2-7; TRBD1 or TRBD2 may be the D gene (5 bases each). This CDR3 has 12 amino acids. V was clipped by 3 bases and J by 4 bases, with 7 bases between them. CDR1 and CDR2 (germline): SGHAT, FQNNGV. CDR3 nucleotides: TGTGCCAGCAGCTTCAGGGAGTACGAGCAGTACTTC. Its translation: CASSFREYEQYF.

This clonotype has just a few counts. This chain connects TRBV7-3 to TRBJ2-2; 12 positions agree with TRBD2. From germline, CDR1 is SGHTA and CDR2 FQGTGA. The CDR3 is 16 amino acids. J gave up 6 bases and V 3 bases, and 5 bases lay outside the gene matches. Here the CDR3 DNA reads TGTGCCAGCAGCTTTACCGGGACTAGCGGGTCCGGGGAGCTGTTTTTT. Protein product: CASSFTGTSGSGELFF.

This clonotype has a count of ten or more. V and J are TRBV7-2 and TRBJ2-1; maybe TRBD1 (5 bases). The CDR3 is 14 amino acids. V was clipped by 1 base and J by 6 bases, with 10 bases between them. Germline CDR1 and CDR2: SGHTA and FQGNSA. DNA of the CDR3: TGTGCCAGCAGCTTAGGCAGACAGATCAATGAGCAGTTCTTC. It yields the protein CASSLGRQINEQFF.

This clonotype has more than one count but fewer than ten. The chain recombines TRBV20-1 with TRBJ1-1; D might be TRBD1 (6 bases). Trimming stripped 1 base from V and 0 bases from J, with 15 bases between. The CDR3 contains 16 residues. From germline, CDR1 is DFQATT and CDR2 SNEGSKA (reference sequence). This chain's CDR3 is CSARGQGRLMNTEAFF. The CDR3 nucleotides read TGCAGTGCTAGAGGGCAGGGGCGACTGATGAACACTGAAGCTTTCTTT.

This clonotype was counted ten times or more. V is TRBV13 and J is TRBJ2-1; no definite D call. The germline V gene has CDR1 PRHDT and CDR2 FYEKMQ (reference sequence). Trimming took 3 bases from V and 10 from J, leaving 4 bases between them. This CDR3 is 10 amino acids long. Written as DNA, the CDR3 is TGTGCCAGCAGCTTCGGCGAGCAGTTCTTC. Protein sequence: CASSFGEQFF.

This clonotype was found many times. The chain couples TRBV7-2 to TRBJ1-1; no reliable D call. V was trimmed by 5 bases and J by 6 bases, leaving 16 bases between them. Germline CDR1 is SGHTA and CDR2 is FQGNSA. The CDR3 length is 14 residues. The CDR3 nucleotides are TGTGCCAGCAGCGAACAACCCCGAAGTTCTGAAGCTTTCTTT. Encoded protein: CASSEQPRSSEAFF.